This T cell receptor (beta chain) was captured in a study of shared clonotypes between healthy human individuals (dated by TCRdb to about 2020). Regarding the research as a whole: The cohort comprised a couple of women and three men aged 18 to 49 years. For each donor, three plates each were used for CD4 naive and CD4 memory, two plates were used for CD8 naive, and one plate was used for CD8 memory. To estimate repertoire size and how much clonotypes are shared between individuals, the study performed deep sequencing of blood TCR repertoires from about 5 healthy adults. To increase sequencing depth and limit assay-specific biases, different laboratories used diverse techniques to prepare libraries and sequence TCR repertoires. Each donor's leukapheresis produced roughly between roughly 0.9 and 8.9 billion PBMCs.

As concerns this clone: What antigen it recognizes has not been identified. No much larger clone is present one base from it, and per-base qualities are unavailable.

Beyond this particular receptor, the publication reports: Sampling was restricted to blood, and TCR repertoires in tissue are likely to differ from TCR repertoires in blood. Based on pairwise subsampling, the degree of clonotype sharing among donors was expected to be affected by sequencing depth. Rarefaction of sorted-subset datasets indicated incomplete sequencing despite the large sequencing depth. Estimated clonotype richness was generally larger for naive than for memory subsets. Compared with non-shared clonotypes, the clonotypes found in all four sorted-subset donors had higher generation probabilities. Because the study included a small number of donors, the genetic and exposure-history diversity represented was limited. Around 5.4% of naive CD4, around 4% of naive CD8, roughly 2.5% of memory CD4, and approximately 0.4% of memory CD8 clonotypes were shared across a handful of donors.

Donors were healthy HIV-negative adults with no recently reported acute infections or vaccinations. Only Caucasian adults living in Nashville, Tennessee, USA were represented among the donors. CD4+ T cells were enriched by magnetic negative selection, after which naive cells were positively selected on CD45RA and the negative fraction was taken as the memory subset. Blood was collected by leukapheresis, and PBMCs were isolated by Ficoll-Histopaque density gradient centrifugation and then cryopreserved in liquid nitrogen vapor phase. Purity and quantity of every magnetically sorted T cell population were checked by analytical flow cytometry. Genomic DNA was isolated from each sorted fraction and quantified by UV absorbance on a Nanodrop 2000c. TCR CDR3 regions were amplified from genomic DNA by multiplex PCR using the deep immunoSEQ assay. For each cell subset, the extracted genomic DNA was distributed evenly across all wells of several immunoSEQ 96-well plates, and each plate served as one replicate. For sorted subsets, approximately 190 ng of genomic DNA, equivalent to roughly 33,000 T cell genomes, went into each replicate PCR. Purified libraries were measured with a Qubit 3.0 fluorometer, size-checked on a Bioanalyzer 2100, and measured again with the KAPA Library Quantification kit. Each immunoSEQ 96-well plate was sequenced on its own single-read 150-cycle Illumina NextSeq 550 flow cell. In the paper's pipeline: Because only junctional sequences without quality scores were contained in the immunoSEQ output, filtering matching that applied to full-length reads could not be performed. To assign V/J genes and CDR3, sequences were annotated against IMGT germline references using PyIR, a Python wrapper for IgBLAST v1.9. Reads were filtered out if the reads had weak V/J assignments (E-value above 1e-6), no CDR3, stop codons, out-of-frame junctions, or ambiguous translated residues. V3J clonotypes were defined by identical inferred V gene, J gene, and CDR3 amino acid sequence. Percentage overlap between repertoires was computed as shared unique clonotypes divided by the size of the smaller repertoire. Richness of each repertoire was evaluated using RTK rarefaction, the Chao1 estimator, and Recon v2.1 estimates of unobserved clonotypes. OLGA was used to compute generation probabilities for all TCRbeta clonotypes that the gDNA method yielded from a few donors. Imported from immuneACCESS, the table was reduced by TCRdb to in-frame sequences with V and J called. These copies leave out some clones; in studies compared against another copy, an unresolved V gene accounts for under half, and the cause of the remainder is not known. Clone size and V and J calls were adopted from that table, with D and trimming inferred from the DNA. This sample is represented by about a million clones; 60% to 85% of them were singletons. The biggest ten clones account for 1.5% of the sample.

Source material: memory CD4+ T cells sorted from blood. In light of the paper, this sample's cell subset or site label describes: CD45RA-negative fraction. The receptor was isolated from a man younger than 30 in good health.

In nucleotide form, the sequence is TGTGCCTGGACTAAAGCGGGGGTGGAGACCCAGTACTTC. Its translation is CAWTKAGVETQYF. Rearrangement joined TRBV30 to TRBJ2-5; a stretch of 8 junction bases matches TRBD2. There are 13 amino acids in the CDR3, from cysteine to phenylalanine inclusive. The CDR3 DNA has 39 bases and is translated from base 1. CDR1 and CDR2 were assigned from the germline V gene (reference sequence) as GTSNPN and SVGIG. V and J are trimmed by 4 bases and 5 bases, and the gene matches miss 6 bases of the junction.